This record looks at one TCR beta chain sequence and its context. TCRdb reprocessed the 5' RACE reads with MiXCR, giving one entry per CDR3 protein. This sample has approximately 150,000 distinct CDR3 sequences, with 9.8% found just once. This record belongs to a study of CD8 T cells in ankylosing spondylitis. Per the germline V gene, CDR1 is LGHDT and CDR2 is YNNKEL (reference sequence). V was pared by 4 bases and J by 1 base, with 13 bases between. This CDR3 spans 15 amino acids. The TCR originated in a female donor with ankylosing spondylitis or in good health (not recorded which). The chain is built from TRBV3-1 and TRBJ2-5; weak D call: TRBD1 (5 bases). Sequencing was carried out using blood, either unsorted or a sorted T cell fraction (not recorded which). CDR3 sequence (DNA): TGTGCCAGCAGCCTAACCGGACACCTCCAAGAGACCCAGTACTTC. It encodes CASSLTGHLQETQYF.